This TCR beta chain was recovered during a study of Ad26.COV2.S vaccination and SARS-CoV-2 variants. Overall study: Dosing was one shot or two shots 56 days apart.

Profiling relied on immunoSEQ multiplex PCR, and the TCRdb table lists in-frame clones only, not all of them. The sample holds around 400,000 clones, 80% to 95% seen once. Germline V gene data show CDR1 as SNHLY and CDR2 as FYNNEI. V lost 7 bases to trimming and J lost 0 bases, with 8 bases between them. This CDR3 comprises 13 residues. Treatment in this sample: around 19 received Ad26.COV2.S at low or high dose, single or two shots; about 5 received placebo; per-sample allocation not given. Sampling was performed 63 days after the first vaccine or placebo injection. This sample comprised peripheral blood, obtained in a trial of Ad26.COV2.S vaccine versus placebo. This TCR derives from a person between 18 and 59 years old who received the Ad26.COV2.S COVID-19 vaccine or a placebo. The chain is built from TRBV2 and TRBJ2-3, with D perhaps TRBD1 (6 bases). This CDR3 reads CASKQGSTDTQYF. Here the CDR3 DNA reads TGTGCCAGCAAACAGGGTAGCACAGATACGCAGTATTTT.